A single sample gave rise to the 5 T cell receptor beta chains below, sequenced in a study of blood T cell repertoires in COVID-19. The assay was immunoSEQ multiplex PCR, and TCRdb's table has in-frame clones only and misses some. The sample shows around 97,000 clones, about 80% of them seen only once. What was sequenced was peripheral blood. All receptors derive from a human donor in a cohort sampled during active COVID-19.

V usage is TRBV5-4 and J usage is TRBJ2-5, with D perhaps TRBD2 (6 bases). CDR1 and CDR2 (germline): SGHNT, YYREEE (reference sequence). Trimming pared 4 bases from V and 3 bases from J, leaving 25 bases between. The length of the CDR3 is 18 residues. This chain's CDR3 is CASSGGTGGLGPEETQYF. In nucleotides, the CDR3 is TGTGCCAGCAGCGGCGGGACTGGGGGACTGGGGCCCGAAGAGACCCAGTACTTC.

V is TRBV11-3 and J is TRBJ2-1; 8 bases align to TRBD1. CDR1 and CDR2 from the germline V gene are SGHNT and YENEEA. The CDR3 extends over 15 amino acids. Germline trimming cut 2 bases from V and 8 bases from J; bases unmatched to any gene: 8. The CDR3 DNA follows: TGTGCCAGCAGCTTACGGCCAGGGGGCGCGGATGAGCAGTTCTTC. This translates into CASSLRPGGADEQFF.

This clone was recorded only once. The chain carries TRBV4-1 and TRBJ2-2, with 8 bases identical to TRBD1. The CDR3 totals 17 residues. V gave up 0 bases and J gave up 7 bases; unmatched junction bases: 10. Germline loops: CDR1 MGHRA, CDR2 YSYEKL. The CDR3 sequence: CASSQDQQGANRGELFF. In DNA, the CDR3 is TGCGCCAGCAGCCAAGATCAGCAGGGGGCGAATCGCGGGGAGCTGTTTTTT.

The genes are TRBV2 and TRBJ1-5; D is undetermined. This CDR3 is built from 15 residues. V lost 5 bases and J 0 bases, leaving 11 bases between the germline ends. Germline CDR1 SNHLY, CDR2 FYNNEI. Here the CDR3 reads CASSFQDYSNQPQHF. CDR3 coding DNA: TGTGCCAGCAGTTTTCAGGACTATAGCAATCAGCCCCAGCATTTT.

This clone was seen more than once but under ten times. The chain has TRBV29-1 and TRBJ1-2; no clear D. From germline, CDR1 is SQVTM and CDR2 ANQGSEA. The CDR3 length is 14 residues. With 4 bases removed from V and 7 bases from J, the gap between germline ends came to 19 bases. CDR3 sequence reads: CSVANTGYFGGYTF. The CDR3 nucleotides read TGCAGCGTTGCAAATACGGGGTATTTCGGTGGCTACACCTTC.